This is a list of T cell receptor beta chains from one sample in a study of beta chain features in type 1 diabetes. The assay was immunoSEQ multiplex PCR, and TCRdb's table has in-frame clones only and misses some. Seen here are roughly 300,000 clones, around 8% observed once, and the top ten hold under 0.5%. The sample consisted of central memory CD4+ T cells from blood. These receptors came from a woman under 30 in good health. Both conserved end residues are part of each CDR3. The D gene is left open where the match is weak. The size field is filled for only some rows; it gives once, few, many or a size class.

>TRBV28|TRBJ1-1|TRBD1|NA
CASSPLHPYRGNTEAFF
TGTGCCAGCAGTCCACTCCATCCGTACAGGGGAAACACTGAAGCTTTCTTT
>TRBV28|TRBJ2-5|TRBD2|few
CASSLTSRETQYF
TGTGCCAGCAGTTTGACTAGCAGAGAGACCCAGTACTTC
>TRBV2|TRBJ2-7|NA|NA
CASSGRTAGSYEQYF
TGTGCCAGCAGTGGGAGGACAGCAGGGTCCTACGAGCAGTACTTC
>TRBV5-1|TRBJ2-2|NA|few
CASSLQQINTGELFF
TGCGCCAGCAGCTTGCAACAGATAAATACCGGGGAGCTGTTTTTT
>TRBV7-2|TRBJ2-7|NA|few
CASSGIRTRGAEQYF
TGTGCCAGCAGCGGGATAAGGACTAGGGGGGCCGAGCAGTACTTC
>TRBV2|TRBJ1-1|NA|NA
CASSERPGNTEAFF
TGTGCCAGCAGTGAAAGGCCAGGGAACACTGAAGCTTTCTTT
>TRBV2|TRBJ2-5|NA|few
CASSEGGTAGETQYF
TGTGCCAGCAGTGAAGGTGGGACAGCGGGGGAGACCCAGTACTTC
>TRBV5-1|TRBJ2-5|NA|NA
CASSARQLQETQYF
TGCGCCAGCAGCGCCCGACAGCTCCAAGAGACCCAGTACTTC
>TRBV7-8|TRBJ2-7|TRBD2|NA
CASRPLAGSYEQYF
TGTGCCAGCCGGCCACTAGCGGGTTCCTACGAGCAGTACTTC
>TRBV9|TRBJ2-2|TRBD2|few
CASSLVGTSTGELFF
TGTGCCAGCAGCTTAGTGGGGACTAGCACCGGGGAGCTGTTTTTT
>TRBV9|TRBJ2-3|TRBD2|NA
CASSVSRLAATDTQYF
TGTGCCAGCAGCGTCTCGAGACTAGCGGCAACAGATACGCAGTATTTT
>TRBV4-3|TRBJ2-1|NA|few
CASSQAFRDNEQFF
TGCGCCAGCAGCCAAGCTTTCCGTGACAATGAGCAGTTCTTC
>TRBV6-5|TRBJ2-7|NA|NA
CASSYSAYGANYEQYF
TGTGCCAGCAGTTACTCGGCGTACGGCGCGAACTACGAGCAGTACTTC
>TRBV7-2|TRBJ1-2|NA|few
CASSLSQGYSNYGYTF
TGTGCCAGCAGCTTATCACAGGGTTATTCTAACTATGGCTACACCTTC
>TRBV11-1|TRBJ2-5|NA|few
CASSVWGNQETQYF
TGTGCCAGCAGCGTATGGGGGAACCAAGAGACCCAGTACTTC
>TRBV19|TRBJ2-3|TRBD2|NA
CASSILAGGRTDTQYF
TGTGCCAGTAGTATCTTAGCGGGAGGTCGCACAGATACGCAGTATTTT